This T cell receptor (beta chain) was obtained from a study of blood T cell repertoires in COVID-19. Study-level information: From the United States, Italy and Spain came samples of acute and convalescent COVID-19. T cells, B-cell-depleted T cells, or PBMCs provided the cDNA or gDNA that served as material.

With 5 bases clipped from V and 6 bases from J, the junction kept 7 bases outside the gene matches. The CDR3 contains 16 residues. Germline CDR1 SGHAT, CDR2 FQNNGV. Original handling: Reference gene primer amplification gave estimated nucleated cell counts. Profiling relied on immunoSEQ multiplex PCR, and the TCRdb table lists in-frame clones only, not all of them. V and J calls and clone size are given by that table; D and trimming were obtained from the DNA. The table lists around 170,000 clones, roughly 84% of them singletons. The chain couples TRBV11-2 to TRBJ2-1; 13 nucleotides match TRBD2. Sample: peripheral blood. The sequence derives from a woman aged 60 to 75 with acute or convalescent COVID-19. CDR3 region: CASSILTSGGSNEQFF. CDR3 nucleotides: TGTGCCAGCAGCATACTGACTAGCGGGGGGTCCAATGAGCAGTTCTTC.